This T cell receptor (beta chain) was documented in a study of blood T cells in healthy people across ages. General study findings and limits: Across the age range, TCR beta diversity per million T cells fell in a roughly linear way.

Concerning this clonotype: Its antigen is currently unknown.

The CDR3 is 17 residues long. Trimming left V 2 bases short and J 6 bases short, with 20 bases between. Germline lookup yields CDR1 SNHLY and CDR2 FYNNEI. A second PCR, run for roughly 7 to 12 cycles, used a sample-barcoded 5' primer plus a J-beta primer mix. MiXCR was run by TCRdb on the 5' RACE reads, yielding one entry per CDR3 protein. In the table there are about 1.4 million distinct CDR3 sequences, approximately 59% of which are singletons. The specimen was blood. V and J are TRBV2 and TRBJ2-1, with D possibly matching TRBD2 (7 bases). This TCR derives from a man younger than 35 in good health. CDR3 DNA sequence: TGTGCCAGCAGTGAATCCTCTGTGTGGGGGGGCTCCAATGAGCAGTTCTTC. Amino acid sequence: CASSESSVWGGSNEQFF. Using reference TRBV2 and TRBJ2-1 for the parts outside the CDR3, the full variable domain is EPEVTQTPSHQVTQMGQEVILRCVPISNHLYFYWYRQILGQKVEFLVSFYNNEISEKSEIFDDQFSVERPDGSNFTLKIRSTKLEDSAMYFCASSESSVWGGSNEQFFGPGTRLTVL.